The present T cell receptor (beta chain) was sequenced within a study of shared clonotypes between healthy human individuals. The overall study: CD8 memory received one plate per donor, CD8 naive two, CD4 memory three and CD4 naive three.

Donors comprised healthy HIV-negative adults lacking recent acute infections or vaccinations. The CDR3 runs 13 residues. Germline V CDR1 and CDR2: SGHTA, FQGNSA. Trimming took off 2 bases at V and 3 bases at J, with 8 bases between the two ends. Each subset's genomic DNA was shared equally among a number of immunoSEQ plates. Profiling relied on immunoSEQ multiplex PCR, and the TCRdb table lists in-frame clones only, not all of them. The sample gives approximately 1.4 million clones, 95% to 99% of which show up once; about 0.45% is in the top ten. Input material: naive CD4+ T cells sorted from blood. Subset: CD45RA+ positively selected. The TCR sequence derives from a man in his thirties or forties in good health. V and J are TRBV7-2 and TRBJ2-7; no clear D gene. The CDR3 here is CASSLTGYYEQYF. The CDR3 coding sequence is TGTGCCAGCAGCTTAACCGGATACTACGAGCAGTACTTC.